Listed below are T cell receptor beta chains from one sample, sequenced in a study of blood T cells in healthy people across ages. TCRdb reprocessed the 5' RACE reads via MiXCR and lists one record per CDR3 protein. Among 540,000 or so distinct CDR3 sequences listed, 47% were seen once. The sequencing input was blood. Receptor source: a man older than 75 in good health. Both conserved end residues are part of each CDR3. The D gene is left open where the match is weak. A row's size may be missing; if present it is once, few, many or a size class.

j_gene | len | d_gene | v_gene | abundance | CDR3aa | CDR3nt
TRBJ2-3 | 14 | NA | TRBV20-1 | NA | CSAREVFSADTQYF | TGCAGTGCTAGAGAGGTCTTTTCGGCAGATACGCAGTATTTT
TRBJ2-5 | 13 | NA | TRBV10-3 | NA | CAISRGAGNEQYF | TGTGCCATCAGCCGGGGGGCCGGCAATGAGCAGTACTTC
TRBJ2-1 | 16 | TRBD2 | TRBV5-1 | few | CASSRTSGRAYNEQFF | TGCGCCAGCAGCAGGACTAGCGGGAGGGCCTACAATGAGCAGTTCTTC
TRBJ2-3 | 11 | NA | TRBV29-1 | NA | CSVEEQDTQYF | TGCAGCGTTGAAGAGCAGGATACGCAGTATTTT
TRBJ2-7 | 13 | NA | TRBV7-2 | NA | CASSRTQGYEQYF | TGTGCCAGCAGCCGAACACAGGGTTACGAGCAGTACTTC
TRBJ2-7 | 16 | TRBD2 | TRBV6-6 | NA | CAGSHRETSGSREQYF | TGTGCCGGCAGCCACCGCGAGACTAGCGGGAGCCGCGAGCAGTACTTC
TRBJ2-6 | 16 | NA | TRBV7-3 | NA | CASSWTGVSGANVLTF | TGTGCCAGCAGCTGGACGGGGGTCTCTGGGGCCAACGTCCTGACTTTC
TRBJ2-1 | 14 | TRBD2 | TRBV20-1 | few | CSAPRDYLSNEQFF | TGCAGTGCTCCTCGGGACTACCTTTCTAATGAGCAGTTCTTC
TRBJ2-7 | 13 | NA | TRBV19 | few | CASSEDSSGEQYF | TGTGCCAGTAGTGAGGACAGCAGCGGCGAGCAGTACTTC
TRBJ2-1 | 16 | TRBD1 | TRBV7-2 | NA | CASNLAGTGSYNEQFF | TGTGCCAGCAACTTAGCCGGGACAGGGTCCTACAATGAGCAGTTCTTC
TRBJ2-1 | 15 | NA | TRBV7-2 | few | CASSLLKGDYNEQFF | TGTGCCAGCAGCTTATTGAAGGGAGACTACAATGAGCAGTTCTTC
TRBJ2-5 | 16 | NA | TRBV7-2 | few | CASSFLTRGIGETQYF | TGTGCCAGCAGCTTCTTGACCCGGGGGATCGGGGAGACCCAGTACTTC
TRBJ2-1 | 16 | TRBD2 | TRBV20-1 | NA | CSARERLAGSYNEQFF | TGCAGTGCTAGAGAAAGACTAGCGGGGTCCTACAATGAGCAGTTCTTC
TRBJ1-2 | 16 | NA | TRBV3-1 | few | CASSRKGPSPLVGYTF | TGTGCCAGCAGCCGAAAGGGCCCCAGCCCCCTTGTTGGCTACACCTTC
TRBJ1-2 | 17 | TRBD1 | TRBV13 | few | CASSLGLGGQGALGYTF | TGTGCCAGCAGCTTAGGCCTTGGGGGACAGGGGGCGCTGGGCTACACCTTC
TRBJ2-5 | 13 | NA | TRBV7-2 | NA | CATSIVSQETQYF | TGTGCCACCTCCATAGTATCCCAAGAGACCCAGTACTTC
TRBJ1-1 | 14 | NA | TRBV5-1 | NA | CASSPQSMNTEAFF | TGCGCCAGCAGCCCTCAGTCCATGAACACTGAAGCTTTCTTT